Sequencing of this T cell receptor beta chain was carried out in a study of blood T cell repertoires in COVID-19. For the study at large: The study drew acute and convalescent COVID-19 samples from the United States, Italy and Spain. Sources were T cells, B-cell-depleted T cells, or PBMCs; the material itself was cDNA or gDNA.

Authors' methods: Counts of nucleated cells, estimated from reference gene primer amplification, were obtained. The assay was immunoSEQ multiplex PCR, and TCRdb's table has in-frame clones only and misses some. D and trimming come from the DNA, and the V and J calls and clone size come from that table. The sample lists 100,000 or so clones; 85% were seen once. The CDR3 has 15 residues. The J segment lost 3 bases and the V segment lost 6 bases, leaving 5 bases of the junction unmatched. CDR1 SNHLY and CDR2 FYNNEI come from the germline V gene. The source material was peripheral blood. The chain combines TRBV2 with TRBJ1-5; 10 nucleotides agree with TRBD1. This clonotype was obtained from a man between 50 and 59 years old with acute or convalescent COVID-19. CDR3 region: CASRRDRGDNQPQHF. The CDR3, as DNA: TGTGCCAGCAGGAGGGACAGGGGTGACAATCAGCCCCAGCATTTT. Full variable domain (outside the CDR3, taken from reference TRBV2 and TRBJ1-5): EPEVTQTPSHQVTQMGQEVILRCVPISNHLYFYWYRQILGQKVEFLVSFYNNEISEKSEIFDDQFSVERPDGSNFTLKIRSTKLEDSAMYFCASRRDRGDNQPQHFGDGTRLSIL.